This T cell receptor beta chain was obtained from a study of T cells after yellow fever vaccination. TCRdb ran MiXCR on the 5' RACE reads and lists one entry per CDR3 protein. Among under 400,000 distinct CDR3 sequences, under 14% were seen once, and the ten largest hold around 19%. The sequence derives from a man between 18 and 29 years old who received the YFV17D yellow fever vaccine. The sequenced sample was PBMCs, obtained on the day of the first yellow fever vaccination.

CDR3 sequence (DNA): TGTGCCACCCGCCGGGGCCCTGAGGGGACCCAGTACTTC. The encoded protein is CATRRGPEGTQYF. The genes are TRBV27 and TRBJ2-5; the D gene could be TRBD1 or TRBD2 (5 bases each). This CDR3 has 13 residues. Trimming took 10 bases from V and 7 from J, leaving 19 bases between them. Per the germline V gene, CDR1 is MNHEY and CDR2 is SMNVEV (reference sequence).